The clone carrying this T cell receptor (beta chain) was detected ten times or more. TCRdb reprocessed the 5' RACE reads via MiXCR and lists one record per CDR3 protein. The sample comprises about 74,000 distinct CDR3 sequences, 4% to 6% of which are singletons, and around 7.2% rests with the top ten. This sample is drawn from a study of neurological immune-mediated disorders. Unsorted libraries were prepared from 2 million PBMCs that had been stored at -80 C. The TCR was taken from a man aged 18 to 30 with multiple sclerosis. Sequenced input: PBMCs.

CDR3 sequence (DNA): TGCGCCAGCAGCGATCAATCGAACACCGGGGAGCTGTTTTTT. Its translation: CASSDQSNTGELFF. The V gene is TRBV5-1, the J gene TRBJ2-2; D is unresolved. Trimming pared 4 bases from V and 0 bases from J, leaving 7 bases between. The germline V gene has CDR1 SGHRS and CDR2 YFSETQ. CDR3 length equals 14 residues.